This T cell receptor beta chain appears in the sequencing data of a study of blood T cell repertoires in COVID-19. Overall study context: PBMCs, B-cell-depleted T cells, or T cells provided the cDNA or gDNA that made up the material.

Sequencing was performed with immunoSEQ multiplex PCR; in TCRdb, only in-frame clones are kept and a portion is missing. Found here are hundreds of thousands of clones, 90% of them singletons; the top ten hold about 1.8%. In its sample, this clone was seen a few times. The sequence was collected from a woman between 18 and 30 years old with acute COVID-19. Sequencing input: PBMCs or T cells enriched from blood (not recorded which).

CDR3 coding DNA: TGTGCCAGCAGCTTACACATTGGCACAGATACGCAGTATTTT. It translates to CASSLHIGTDTQYF. V gene TRBV11-1 combines with J gene TRBJ2-3; D is ambiguous. Germline V gene sequence: CDR1 SGHAT, CDR2 FQDESV (reference sequence). The V end was cut by 2 bases, the J end by 1 base, with 7 bases between. The CDR3 has 14 residues.